The 9 T cell receptor beta chains below come from one sample, sequenced in a study of beta chain features in type 1 diabetes. Expressed TCRB transcripts were sequenced because the isolated RNA had all been reverse transcribed beforehand. Generated by immunoSEQ multiplex PCR, the TCRdb table keeps only in-frame clones and is missing some. The sample records under 450,000 clones, around 14% being singletons. Sequences were obtained from naive CD4+ T cells from blood. The receptors were sampled from a man aged 25 to 40 in good health.

This clone was observed a handful of times. V is TRBV6-5 and J is TRBJ2-1; maybe TRBD2 (6 bases). Germline loops: CDR1 MNHEY, CDR2 SVGAGI. This CDR3 has 14 residues. Trimming left V 5 bases short and J 3 bases short, with 11 bases between. For the CDR3, the DNA is TGTGCCAGCAGTCTGGGACTCCACTACAATGAGCAGTTCTTC. The encoded protein is CASSLGLHYNEQFF.

In this sample, this clone turned up a few times. The J gene is TRBJ1-3, the V gene TRBV18; D not certain. This CDR3 region has 16 residues. CDR1 is KGHSH and CDR2 is LQKENI in the germline V gene. Trimming cost V 3 bases and J 0 bases, with 12 bases left between them. CDR3 protein: CASSPLGQNSGNTIYF. In DNA, the CDR3 is TGTGCCAGCTCACCCCTCGGCCAGAACTCTGGAAACACCATATATTTT.

The chain couples TRBV25-1 to TRBJ2-4, with a possible D match to TRBD2 (7 bases). V was trimmed by 4 bases and J by 7 bases, leaving 17 bases between them. CDR3 length: 15 amino acids. CDR1 and CDR2 from the germline V gene are MGHDK and SYGVNS. The CDR3 loop reads CASSVLAQGGNIQYF. DNA of the CDR3: TGTGCCAGCAGTGTCCTGGCACAGGGAGGGAACATTCAGTACTTC.

This clone turned up a few times. This chain's CDR3 is CASSQPRAGLANEQFF. DNA for the CDR3: TGCGCCAGCAGCCAACCTCGCGCGGGACTAGCAAATGAGCAGTTCTTC. The chain links TRBV4-1 to TRBJ2-1; 9 bases are shared with TRBD2. The CDR3 is 16 residues long. Germline trimming cut 2 bases from V and 7 bases from J; bases unmatched to any gene: 9. Germline values: CDR1 MGHRA, CDR2 YSYEKL.

This clone was seen only a few times. The chain joins TRBV7-9 to TRBJ2-2; D is uncertain. V was clipped by 5 bases and J by 1 base, with 14 bases between them. The CDR3 consists of 16 residues. The germline V gene encodes CDR1 SEHNR and CDR2 FQNEAQ (reference sequence). CDR3 sequence reads: CASSPMGPLNTGELFF. DNA for the CDR3: TGTGCCAGCAGCCCCATGGGTCCCCTGAACACCGGGGAGCTGTTTTTT.

This chain connects TRBV6-5 to TRBJ1-1, with D unclear. Between the trimmed V and J ends, which lost 2 bases and 1 base, there was a span of 2 bases. The CDR3 is 12 residues long. Germline V gene lookup returns CDR1 MNHEY and CDR2 SVGAGI. CDR3 sequence: CASSYANTEAFF. CDR3 DNA: TGTGCCAGCAGTTACGCGAACACTGAAGCTTTCTTT.

This rearrangement joins TRBV6-5 to TRBJ1-6; TRBD1 aligns across 7 bases. The germline gives CDR1 MNHEY, CDR2 SVGAGI. V lost 1 base and J lost 6; bases outside the gene matches: 3. This CDR3 spans 15 amino acids. CDR3 DNA: TGTGCCAGCAGTTACTTCGGGACAGTTAATTCACCCCTCCACTTT. Residues: CASSYFGTVNSPLHF.

This clone was detected a few times. The chain joins TRBV13 to TRBJ2-3, with 14 bases that match TRBD2. This CDR3 has 19 amino acids. The germline gives CDR1 PRHDT, CDR2 FYEKMQ (reference sequence). V was clipped by 0 bases and J by 2 bases; unmatched bases: 7. The CDR3 bases are TGTGCCAGCAGCTTAGGGGGACTAGCGGGAGCCACCGCCACAGATACGCAGTATTTT. It yields the protein CASSLGGLAGATATDTQYF.

This clone has a handful of counts. The chain combines TRBV7-2 with TRBJ2-1; 9 bases line up with TRBD1. The ends lost 7 bases at V and 9 bases at J; junction bases unmatched: 10. From germline, CDR1 is SGHTA and CDR2 FQGNSA. The CDR3 is 14 residues long. As DNA, the CDR3 is TGTGCCAGCACCGGGGGGACAGGGAGTCTTGAGCAGTTCTTC. Its translation: CASTGGTGSLEQFF.